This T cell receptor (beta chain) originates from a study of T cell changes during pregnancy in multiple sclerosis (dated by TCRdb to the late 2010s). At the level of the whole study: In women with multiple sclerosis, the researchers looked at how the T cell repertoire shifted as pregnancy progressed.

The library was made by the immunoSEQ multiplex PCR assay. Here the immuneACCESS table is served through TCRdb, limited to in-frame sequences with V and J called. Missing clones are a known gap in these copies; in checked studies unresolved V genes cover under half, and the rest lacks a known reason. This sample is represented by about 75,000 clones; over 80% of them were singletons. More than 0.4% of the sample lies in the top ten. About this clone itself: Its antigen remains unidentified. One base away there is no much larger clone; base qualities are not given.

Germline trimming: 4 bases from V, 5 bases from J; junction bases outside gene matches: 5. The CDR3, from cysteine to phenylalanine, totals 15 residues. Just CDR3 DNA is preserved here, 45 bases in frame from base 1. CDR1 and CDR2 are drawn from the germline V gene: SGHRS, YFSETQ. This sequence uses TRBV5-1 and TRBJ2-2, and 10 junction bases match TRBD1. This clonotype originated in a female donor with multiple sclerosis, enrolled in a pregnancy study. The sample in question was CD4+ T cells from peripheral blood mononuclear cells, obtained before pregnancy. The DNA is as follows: TGCGCCAGCAGCCCCCGGACAGGGGGTACCGGGGAGCTGTTTTTT. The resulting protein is CASSPRTGGTGELFF.